Listed here are 9 T cell receptor beta chains from one sample, sequenced in a study. TCRdb re-analysed the RT-PCR reads in MiXCR, keeping a single row per CDR3 protein. Here the sample spans almost 700,000 distinct CDR3 sequences, approximately 15% being singletons. The specimen was memory CD4+ T cells from blood. These receptors were obtained from a female donor in good health, serving as a healthy control.

There are a few counts of this clonotype. The chain uses TRBV20-1 and TRBJ2-7; 12 bases map to TRBD2. Germline V lookup: CDR1 DFQATT, CDR2 SNEGSKA (reference sequence). Trimming took 0 bases from V and 4 from J; bases not matched to a gene: 13. This CDR3 has 18 amino acids. CDR3 loop: CSARDRLTSGRSVYEQYF. In nucleotides, the CDR3 is TGCAGTGCTAGAGACCGATTGACTAGCGGGAGATCCGTGTACGAGCAGTACTTC.

For this clonotype: Since a much larger clone is just one base distant, this may be a read error. V usage is TRBV20-1 and J usage is TRBJ2-7; D gene ambiguous. The V end was cut by 7 bases, the J end by 6 bases, with 22 bases between. The length of the CDR3 is 14 residues. Germline loops: CDR1 DFQATT, CDR2 SNEGSKA (reference sequence). The CDR3 spells CSVLNLEGNCEQYF. The CDR3 nucleotides are TGCAGTGTACTTAACCTAGAAGGAAACTGCGAGCAGTACTTC.

This chain uses TRBV6-5 with TRBJ2-5, with a weak D call TRBD2 (6 bases). The ends were cut back, 2 bases at V and 4 bases at J, with 8 bases in the middle. Germline V lookup: CDR1 MNHEY, CDR2 SVGAGI. This CDR3 region has 13 residues. CDR3 in amino acids: CASSYGGVETQYF. The CDR3 DNA follows: TGTGCCAGCAGTTACGGAGGGGTAGAGACCCAGTACTTC.

The chain employs TRBV20-1 and TRBJ2-7; 8 bases map to TRBD2. J was trimmed by 6 bases and V by 0 bases; bases with no gene match: 10. Germline V gene data show CDR1 as DFQATT and CDR2 as SNEGSKA (reference sequence). The CDR3 consists of 15 residues. In DNA form, the CDR3 reads TGCAGTGCTAGAGATAGCGGCGGGAGGTTCGGCGAGCAGTACTTC. Translating gives CSARDSGGRFGEQYF.

J is TRBJ2-1 and V is TRBV20-1; D uncertain. Germline V CDR1 and CDR2: DFQATT, SNEGSKA (reference sequence). V was clipped by 3 bases and J by 4 bases, with 16 bases between them. CDR3 length equals 15 residues. CDR3 residues: CSASWAPMGYNEQFF. CDR3 coding DNA: TGCAGTGCTAGTTGGGCGCCAATGGGGTACAATGAGCAGTTCTTC.

The sample holds many counts of this clonotype. The chain recombines TRBV20-1 with TRBJ2-7; tentative D call: TRBD2 (6 bases). V gave up 6 bases and J gave up 6 bases, with 15 bases separating them. CDR3 length: 12 residues. CDR1 is DFQATT and CDR2 is SNEGSKA in the germline V gene (reference sequence). This CDR3 reads CSATGEPLEQYF. In DNA form, the CDR3 reads TGCAGTGCCACGGGAGAACCTCTCGAGCAGTACTTC.

This clonotype was seen more than once but under ten times. The chain couples TRBV6-6 to TRBJ1-6; possibly TRBD1 for D (5 bases). V shed 2 bases and J shed 7 bases, with 9 bases lying between them. The CDR3 length is 14 residues. The germline V gene has CDR1 MNHNY and CDR2 SVGAGI (reference sequence). CDR3 in amino acids: CASSYPEGNSPLHF. The CDR3 DNA sequence: TGTGCCAGCAGTTACCCGGAGGGGAATTCACCCCTCCACTTT.

This clonotype was counted at least ten times. The V call is TRBV29-1, the J call TRBJ1-5; D not resolved. Trimming left V 4 bases short and J 5 bases short, with 12 bases between. CDR3 size: 13 residues. Germline V gene data show CDR1 as SQVTM and CDR2 as ANQGSEA. CDR3 sequence: CSVGSDRDQPQHF. DNA of the CDR3: TGCAGCGTTGGGTCTGATCGGGATCAGCCCCAGCATTTT.

The chain couples TRBV6-2 or TRBV6-3 to TRBJ2-7, with 10 positions matching TRBD2. Germline loops: CDR1 MNHEY, CDR2 SVGEGT. The CDR3 has 14 residues. The ends lost 5 bases at V and 1 base at J; junction bases unmatched: 2. In DNA, the CDR3 is TGTGCCAGCAGTAAGCGGGAGGGTTCCTACGAGCAGTACTTC. The encoded protein is CASSKREGSYEQYF.